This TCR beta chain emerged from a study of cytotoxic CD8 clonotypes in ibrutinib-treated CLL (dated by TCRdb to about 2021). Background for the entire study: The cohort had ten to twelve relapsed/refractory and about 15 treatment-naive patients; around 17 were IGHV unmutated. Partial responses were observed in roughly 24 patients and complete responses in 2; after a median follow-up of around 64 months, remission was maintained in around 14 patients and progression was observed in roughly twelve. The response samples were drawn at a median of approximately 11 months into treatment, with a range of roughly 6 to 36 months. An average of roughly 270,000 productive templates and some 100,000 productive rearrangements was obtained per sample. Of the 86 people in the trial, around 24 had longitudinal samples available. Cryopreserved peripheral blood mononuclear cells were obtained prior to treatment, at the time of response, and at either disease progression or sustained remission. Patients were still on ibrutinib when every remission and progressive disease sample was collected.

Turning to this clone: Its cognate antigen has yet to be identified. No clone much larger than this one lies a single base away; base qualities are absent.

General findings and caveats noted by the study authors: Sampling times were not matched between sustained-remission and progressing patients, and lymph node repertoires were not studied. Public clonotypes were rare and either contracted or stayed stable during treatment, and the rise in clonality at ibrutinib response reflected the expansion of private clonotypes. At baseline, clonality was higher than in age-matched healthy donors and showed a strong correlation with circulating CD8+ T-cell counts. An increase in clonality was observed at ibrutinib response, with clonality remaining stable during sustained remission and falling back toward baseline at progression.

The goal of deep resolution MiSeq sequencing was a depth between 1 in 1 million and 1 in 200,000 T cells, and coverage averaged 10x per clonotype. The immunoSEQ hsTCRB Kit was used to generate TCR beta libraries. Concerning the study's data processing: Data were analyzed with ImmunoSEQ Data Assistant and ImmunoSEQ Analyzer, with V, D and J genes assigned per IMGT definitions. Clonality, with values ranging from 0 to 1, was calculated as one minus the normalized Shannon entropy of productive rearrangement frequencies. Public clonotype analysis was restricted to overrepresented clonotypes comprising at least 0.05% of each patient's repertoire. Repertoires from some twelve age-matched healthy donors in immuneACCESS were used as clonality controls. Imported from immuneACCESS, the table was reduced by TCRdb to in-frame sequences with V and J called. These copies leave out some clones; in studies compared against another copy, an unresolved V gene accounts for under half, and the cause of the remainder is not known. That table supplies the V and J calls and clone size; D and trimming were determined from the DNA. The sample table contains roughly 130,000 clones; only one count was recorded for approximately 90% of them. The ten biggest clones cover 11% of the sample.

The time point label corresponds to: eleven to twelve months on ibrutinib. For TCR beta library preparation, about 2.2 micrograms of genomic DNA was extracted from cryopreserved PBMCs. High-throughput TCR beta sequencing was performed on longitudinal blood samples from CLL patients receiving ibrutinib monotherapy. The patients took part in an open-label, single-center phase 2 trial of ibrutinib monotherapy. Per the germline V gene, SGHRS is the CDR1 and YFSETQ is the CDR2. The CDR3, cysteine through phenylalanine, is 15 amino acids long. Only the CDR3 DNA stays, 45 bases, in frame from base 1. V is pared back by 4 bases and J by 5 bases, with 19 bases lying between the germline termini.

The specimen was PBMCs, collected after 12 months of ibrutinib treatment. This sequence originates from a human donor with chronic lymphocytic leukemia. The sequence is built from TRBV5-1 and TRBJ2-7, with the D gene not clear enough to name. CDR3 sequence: CASSPVVGVSHEQYF. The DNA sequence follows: TGCGCCAGCAGCCCGGTGGTTGGGGTATCCCACGAGCAGTACTTC.